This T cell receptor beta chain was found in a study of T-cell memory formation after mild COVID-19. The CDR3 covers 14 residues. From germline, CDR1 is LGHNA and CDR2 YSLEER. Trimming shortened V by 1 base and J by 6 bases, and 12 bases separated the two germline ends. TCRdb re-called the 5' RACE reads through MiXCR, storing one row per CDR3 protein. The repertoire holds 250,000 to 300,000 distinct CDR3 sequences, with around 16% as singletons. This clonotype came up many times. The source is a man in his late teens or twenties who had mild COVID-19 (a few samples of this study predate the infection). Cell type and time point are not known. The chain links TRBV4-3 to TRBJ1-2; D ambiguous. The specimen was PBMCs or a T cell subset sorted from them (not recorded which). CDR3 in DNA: TGCGCCAGCAGCCAAGTAGGGCTGGTCCATGGCTACACCTTC. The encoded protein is CASSQVGLVHGYTF.